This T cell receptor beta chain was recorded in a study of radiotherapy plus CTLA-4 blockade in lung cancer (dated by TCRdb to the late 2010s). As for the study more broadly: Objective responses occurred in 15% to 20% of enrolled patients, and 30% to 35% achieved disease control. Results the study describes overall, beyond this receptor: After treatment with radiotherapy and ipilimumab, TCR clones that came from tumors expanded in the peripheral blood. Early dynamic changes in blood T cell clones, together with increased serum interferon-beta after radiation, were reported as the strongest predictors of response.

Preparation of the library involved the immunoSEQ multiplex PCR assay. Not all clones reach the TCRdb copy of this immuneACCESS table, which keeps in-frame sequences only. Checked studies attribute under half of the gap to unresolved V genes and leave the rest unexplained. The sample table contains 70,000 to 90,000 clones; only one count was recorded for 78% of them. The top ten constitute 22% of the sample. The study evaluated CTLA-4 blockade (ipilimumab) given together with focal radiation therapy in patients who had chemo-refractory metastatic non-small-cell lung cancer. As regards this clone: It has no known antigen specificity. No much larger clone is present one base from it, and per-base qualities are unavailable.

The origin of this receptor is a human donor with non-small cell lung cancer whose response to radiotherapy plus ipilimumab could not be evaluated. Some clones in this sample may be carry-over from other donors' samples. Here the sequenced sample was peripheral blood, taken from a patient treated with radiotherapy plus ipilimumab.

In nucleotide form, the sequence is TGTGCCAGCGACGGGGACAGGCCCAATTCACCCCTCCACTTT. It translates to CASDGDRPNSPLHF. The rearranged chain carries TRBV6-4 and TRBJ1-6, with 8 junctional bases fitting TRBD1. Sequences MRHNA (CDR1) and SNTAGT (CDR2) are obtained from the germline V gene. There are 14 amino acids in the CDR3, from cysteine to phenylalanine inclusive. Here the CDR3 DNA is all that survives: 42 bases in frame from base 1. Germline trimming amounts to 8 bases on V and 7 bases on J, with 7 as the count of junction bases outside the gene matches.